The 23 T cell receptor beta chains given below trace back to one sample, sequenced in a study of OX40 agonist ivuxolimab in advanced cancers. Only in-frame clones appear in the TCRdb table, and some are missing; sequencing was by immunoSEQ multiplex PCR. The sample holds tens of thousands of clones, roughly four fifths seen once. The material sequenced was CD4+ or CD8+ T cells sorted from blood, taken in a trial of the OX40 agonist ivuxolimab. All receptors come from an adult with an advanced solid tumor such as melanoma, head and neck, liver or kidney cancer.

This rearrangement joins TRBV28 to TRBJ1-4; 7 bases agree with TRBD1. Trimming at V came to 6 bases and at J to 4 bases, leaving 5 bases not matched to a gene. CDR1 MDHEN and CDR2 SYDVKM come from the germline V gene. This CDR3 has 14 amino acids. For the CDR3, the DNA is TGTGCCAGCAGCCCGGACAGGTTTAATGAAAAACTGTTTTTT. Its protein product is CASSPDRFNEKLFF.

The genes are TRBV28 and TRBJ2-3; TRBD1 agrees at 9 bases. CDR3 size: 15 residues. Germline assignment: CDR1 MDHEN and CDR2 SYDVKM. V trimming: 2 bases; J trimming: 4 bases; junction bases outside the gene matches: 4. Written as DNA, the CDR3 is TGTGCCAGCAGTTTAGGGACAGGGAGCTCAGATACGCAGTATTTT. Amino acids: CASSLGTGSSDTQYF.

The rearrangement joins TRBV5-1 to TRBJ1-4; 7 bases are shared with TRBD1. The CDR3 runs to 15 residues. The germline V gene has CDR1 SGHRS and CDR2 YFSETQ. V dropped 5 bases and J dropped 2; count of bases not matched to a gene: 6. The DNA for the CDR3 is TGCGCCAGCAGGAGACAGGGATCTACTAATGAAAAACTGTTTTTT. As protein: CASRRQGSTNEKLFF.

The chain employs TRBV6-6 and TRBJ1-5; D gene uncertain. Germline assignment: CDR1 MNHNY and CDR2 SVGAGI (reference sequence). Trimming left V 4 bases short and J 7 bases short, with 8 bases between. This CDR3 has 12 amino acids. The CDR3 region has the DNA TGTGCCAGCAGTTTATCAGGACAGCCCCAGCATTTT. Translated: CASSLSGQPQHF.

The chain combines TRBV19 with TRBJ1-1; perhaps TRBD1 as D (5 bases). The CDR3 covers 15 residues. Germline V CDR1 and CDR2: LNHDA, SQIVND (reference sequence). The germline V and J ends were trimmed by 10 bases and 4 bases, with 22 bases remaining between them. CDR3 nucleotide sequence: TGTGCCACCGCCCCCGGGCCGATCCAGGGCACTGAAGCTTTCTTT. Amino acid sequence: CATAPGPIQGTEAFF.

V gene TRBV28 combines with J gene TRBJ1-2, with 7 bases fitting TRBD1. Germline CDR1 is MDHEN and CDR2 is SYDVKM. Germline trimming cut 7 bases from V and 3 bases from J; bases unmatched to any gene: 5. The CDR3 runs to 13 residues. The DNA for the CDR3 is TGTGCCAGCAAGACAGGGTCGGACTATGGCTACACCTTC. Amino acid sequence: CASKTGSDYGYTF.

CDR3 DNA: TGTGCCAGCAGTATCCTTTGGGGGAGCGGGGAAAAACTGTTTTTT. Translation gives CASSILWGSGEKLFF. The rearrangement uses TRBV6-5 and TRBJ1-4, with a weak D call TRBD1 (5 bases). The length of the CDR3 is 15 residues. Germline-derived CDR1 and CDR2 are MNHEY and SVGAGI. V shed 5 bases and J shed 8 bases, with 18 bases lying between them.

The chain employs TRBV28 and TRBJ2-7; D not resolved. This CDR3 is built from 16 residues. Germline CDR1 and CDR2: MDHEN and SYDVKM. Trimming took off 4 bases at V and 2 bases at J, with 18 bases between the two ends. CDR3 residues: CASSSPPSLIPYEQYF. The CDR3 DNA sequence: TGTGCCAGCAGTTCCCCGCCCAGTCTTATCCCCTACGAGCAGTACTTC.

The V gene is TRBV7-2, the J gene TRBJ1-5; D is ambiguous. V dropped 4 bases and J dropped 9 bases, with 10 bases sitting between them. Germline CDR1 reads SGHTA; CDR2 reads FQGNSA. The CDR3 has 12 residues. In DNA form, the CDR3 reads TGTGCCAGCAGCTCTGGATCTGGGCCCCAGCATTTT. Protein: CASSSGSGPQHF.

The chain carries TRBV19 and TRBJ1-2; 11 bases map to TRBD1. The CDR3 loop spans 15 amino acids. With 7 bases clipped from V and 4 bases from J, the junction kept 8 bases outside the gene matches. CDR1 and CDR2 (germline): LNHDA, SQIVND (reference sequence). This CDR3 is CASTWSGQGGYGYTF. The CDR3, as DNA: TGTGCCAGTACCTGGTCGGGACAGGGGGGCTATGGCTACACCTTC. The complete variable domain, with remaining parts taken from reference TRBV19 and TRBJ1-2, reads DGGITQSPKYLFRKEGQNVTLSCEQNLNHDAMYWYRQDPGQGLRLIYYSQIVNDFQKGDIAEGYSVSREKKESFPLTVTSAQKNPTAFYLCASTWSGQGGYGYTFGSGTRLTVV.

This clone was found a few times. The chain combines TRBV7-2 with TRBJ2-7; 7 bases map to TRBD1. The germline V gene encodes CDR1 SGHTA and CDR2 FQGNSA. Trimming cost V 5 bases and J 0 bases; bases outside gene matches: 7. The CDR3 runs to 15 residues. The CDR3 DNA reads as TGTGCCAGCAGCCCCAGACAGGGATCCTCCTACGAGCAGTACTTC. Translated: CASSPRQGSSYEQYF. Full variable domain (missing parts from reference TRBV7-2 and TRBJ2-7): GAGVSQSPSNKVTEKGKDVELRCDPISGHTALYWYRQSLGQGLEFLIYFQGNSAPDKSGLPSDRFSAERTGGSVSTLTIQRTQQEDSAVYLCASSPRQGSSYEQYFGPGTRLTVT.

The rearrangement joins TRBV7-3 to TRBJ2-7; either TRBD1 or TRBD2 may fit D (5 bases each). The CDR3 consists of 13 residues. The V end lost 5 bases, the J end lost 4 bases, and 12 bases lay between the germline ends. Germline V gives CDR1 SGHTA, CDR2 FQGTGA. DNA of the CDR3: TGTGCCAGCAGCGTGGGACGACGATACGAGCAGTACTTC. Translating it yields CASSVGRRYEQYF. The full variable domain, with the rest looked up from reference TRBV7-3 and TRBJ2-7, is GAGVSQTPSNKVTEKGKYVELRCDPISGHTALYWYRQSLGQGPEFLIYFQGTGAADDSGLPNDRFFAVRPEGSVSTLKIQRTERGDSAVYLCASSVGRRYEQYFGPGTRLTVT.

The chain links TRBV28 to TRBJ1-1; 10 positions match TRBD1. The germline V gene has CDR1 MDHEN and CDR2 SYDVKM. J was trimmed by 11 bases and V by 5 bases; bases with no gene match: 14. The CDR3 is made up of 15 amino acids. In nucleotides, the CDR3 is TGTGCCAGCAGTGAGGGCGGGACAGGGGCTCTCGGGGCTTTCTTT. It encodes CASSEGGTGALGAFF.

The chain has TRBV18 and TRBJ2-7; 15 nucleotides match TRBD2. The CDR3 spans 16 residues. The V gene end was trimmed by 0 bases and the J gene end by 6 bases; junction bases not matched to a gene: 3. CDR1 and CDR2 from the germline V gene are KGHSH and LQKENI. CDR3 DNA sequence: TGTGCCAGCTCACCACCGGGACTAGCGGGGGGCGGCGAGCAGTACGTC. Its protein is CASSPPGLAGGGEQYV.

The chain recombines TRBV5-8 with TRBJ2-1; 14 bases are shared with TRBD2. This CDR3 region has 15 residues. The V gene's germline CDR1 is SGHTS and CDR2 YDEGEE. The ends lost 4 bases at V and 6 bases at J; junction bases unmatched: 3. CDR3 region: CASSLGTSGSNEQFF. The DNA for the CDR3 is TGTGCCAGCAGCCTCGGGACTAGCGGGAGCAATGAGCAGTTCTTC.

The rearrangement joins TRBV6-1 to TRBJ2-3, with 8 bases that match TRBD1. With V trimmed by 6 bases and J by 2 bases, 16 bases remained unmatched. The germline V gene encodes CDR1 MNHNS and CDR2 SASEGT. The CDR3 spans 18 residues. In nucleotides, the CDR3 is TGTGCCAGCAGCGAAACTAGTGACAGGGGTTATTACACAGATACGCAGTATTTT. Amino acid sequence: CASSETSDRGYYTDTQYF.

V is TRBV28 and J is TRBJ1-1; a weak D match, TRBD1 (5 bases). Germline V CDR1 and CDR2: MDHEN, SYDVKM. V dropped 3 bases and J dropped 1 base, with 15 bases sitting between them. CDR3 size: 16 residues. In nucleotides, the CDR3 is TGTGCCAGCAGTTTTTCCCGACAGAATGAGAACACTGAAGCTTTCTTT. It encodes CASSFSRQNENTEAFF.

The chain carries TRBV27 and TRBJ1-2; D is uncertain. The CDR3 sequence is 14 residues long. Trimming took off 2 bases at V and 4 bases at J, with 11 bases between the two ends. In germline, CDR1 is MNHEY, CDR2 SMNVEV (reference sequence). The CDR3 DNA reads as TGTGCCAGCAGTTTAAAGCCCGGCGGCTATGGCTACACCTTC. It is translated as CASSLKPGGYGYTF.

This chain links TRBV7-2 with TRBJ2-3; no reliable D call. V shed 7 bases and J shed 4 bases, with 12 bases lying between them. This CDR3 region has 13 residues. Germline CDR1 reads SGHTA; CDR2 reads FQGNSA. The CDR3 loop reads CASNPKIADTQYF. Here the CDR3 DNA reads TGTGCCAGCAACCCCAAGATTGCAGATACGCAGTATTTT.

Concerning this clone itself: One end of the junction does not line up with germline, which may come from a read error. The gene calls are TRBV6-6 and TRBJ2-2; 9 nucleotides agree with TRBD1. The germline V gene has CDR1 MNHNY and CDR2 SVGAGI (reference sequence). This CDR3 is 15 amino acids long. CDR3: CASGIQGAKTGELFF. The CDR3 region has the DNA TGTGCCAGCGGTATACAGGGGGCGAAAACCGGGGAGCTGTTTTTT.

V usage is TRBV28 and J usage is TRBJ2-7; D uncertain. CDR3 length equals 15 residues. Germline V gives CDR1 MDHEN, CDR2 SYDVKM. V shed 5 bases and J shed 2 bases, with 16 bases lying between them. The CDR3 here is CASSPPKTDTYEQYF. CDR3 nucleotides: TGTGCCAGCAGTCCCCCAAAAACGGATACCTACGAGCAGTACTTC.

This chain links TRBV6-6 with TRBJ2-3, with D uncertain. The CDR3 consists of 14 residues. The V gene lost 0 bases and the J gene lost 6 bases, with 10 bases spanning the gap. The germline gives CDR1 MNHNY, CDR2 SVGAGI (reference sequence). The CDR3 DNA reads as TGTGCCAGCAGTTACTCGGGTTCAGGCGATACGCAGTATTTT. Protein: CASSYSGSGDTQYF.

The rearrangement joins TRBV6-5 to TRBJ1-6, with D perhaps TRBD1 (5 bases). V was pared by 4 bases and J by 4 bases, with 14 bases between. Germline CDR1 and CDR2: MNHEY and SVGAGI. The CDR3 runs 16 residues. In nucleotides, the CDR3 is TGTGCCAGCAGTTCCGACAGTCTCCGATATAATTCACCCCTCCACTTT. It translates to CASSSDSLRYNSPLHF.